The 26 T cell receptor beta chains listed next were all sequenced from one sample in a study of CD8+ T cells in alopecia areata. Isolated RNA was reverse transcribed into cDNA used as the sequencing template. Data came from immunoSEQ multiplex PCR; TCRdb stores just in-frame clones and leaves some out. Seen here are some 170,000 clones, approximately 70% observed once, and the top ten hold about an eighth. The sample in question was CD8+ T cells sorted from blood, obtained at week 0. Receptors originate from a human donor with alopecia areata.

The J gene is TRBJ1-1, the V gene TRBV30, with D uncertain. The CDR3 spans 14 residues. V lost 2 bases and J 3 bases, leaving 13 bases between the germline ends. Germline V gives CDR1 GTSNPN, CDR2 SVGIG (reference sequence). The CDR3 DNA follows: TGTGCCTGGAGTCTGGGCAGCGGGTACACTGAAGCTTTCTTT. Translating it yields CAWSLGSGYTEAFF.

This chain joins TRBV10-2 and TRBJ1-5, with 8 bases identical to TRBD1. CDR1 is WSHSY, CDR2 SAAADI, per germline. The CDR3 spans 13 residues. Losses at the gene ends were 8 bases for V and 9 bases for J; bases not matched to a gene: 9. Here the CDR3 reads CASGGQGQPPQHF. As DNA, the CDR3 is TGCGCCAGCGGTGGACAGGGACAGCCGCCCCAGCATTTT.

This chain joins TRBV30 and TRBJ1-2; D uncertain. Trimming removed 3 bases from V and 5 bases from J, with 13 bases in between. The CDR3 length is 13 residues. The germline V gene encodes CDR1 GTSNPN and CDR2 SVGIG (reference sequence). The chain's CDR3 is CAWRGYGRYGYTF. The CDR3 bases are TGTGCCTGGAGAGGATACGGTCGATATGGCTACACCTTC.

The genes are TRBV27 and TRBJ2-5; D gene unclear. Germline loops: CDR1 MNHEY, CDR2 SMNVEV (reference sequence). Deletions cut 1 base from V and 5 bases from J, with 8 bases between. The CDR3 loop spans 13 amino acids. CDR3 in DNA: TGTGCCAGCAGTTTATTGGGCTTTGAGACCCAGTACTTC. This encodes CASSLLGFETQYF.

This chain links TRBV11-3 with TRBJ2-2, with 11 bases matching TRBD2. Germline-derived CDR1 and CDR2 are SGHNT and YENEEA. J was trimmed by 7 bases and V by 5 bases; bases with no gene match: 12. The CDR3 extends over 17 amino acids. The CDR3 spells CASSNMRTSGGNGELFF. The CDR3 DNA reads as TGTGCCAGCAGCAACATGAGAACTAGCGGGGGTAACGGGGAGCTGTTTTTT.

This clone was counted between two and nine times. The J gene is TRBJ1-5, the V gene TRBV5-5; perhaps TRBD1 as D (6 bases). The CDR3 length is 15 residues. Trimming removed 2 bases at V and 0 bases at J, with 9 bases between. CDR1 and CDR2 (germline): SGHKS, YYEKEE (reference sequence). The CDR3 nucleotides are TGTGCCAGCAGCTTCACAGGGTATAGCAATCAGCCCCAGCATTTT. Encoded protein: CASSFTGYSNQPQHF.

The chain joins TRBV27 to TRBJ2-7, with 7 bases that match TRBD1. The CDR3 is made up of 15 amino acids. Germline V gives CDR1 MNHEY, CDR2 SMNVEV (reference sequence). V was clipped by 5 bases and J by 2 bases; unmatched bases: 9. The CDR3 sequence: CASSRARDRAYEQYF. CDR3 DNA sequence: TGTGCCAGCAGTCGGGCCCGGGACAGAGCCTACGAGCAGTACTTC.

This clone was seen only a few times. The V call is TRBV4-1, the J call TRBJ1-5, with D perhaps TRBD1 (5 bases). The germline gives CDR1 MGHRA, CDR2 YSYEKL. Trimming cost V 1 base and J 9 bases, with 13 bases left between them. The CDR3 sequence is 14 residues long. The CDR3 reads CASSQVSGPRPQHF. CDR3 in DNA: TGCGCCAGCAGCCAAGTCTCGGGGCCGAGGCCCCAGCATTTT.

The gene calls are TRBV9 and TRBJ1-6; D perhaps matches TRBD1 (6 bases). The CDR3 runs 15 residues. V gave up 7 bases and J gave up 9 bases, with 20 bases separating them. CDR1 SGDLS and CDR2 YYNGEE come from the germline V gene. The CDR3: CASSLRTEVISPLHF. CDR3 nucleotide sequence: TGTGCCAGCTCTCTGCGGACAGAAGTAATTTCACCCCTCCACTTT.

The rearrangement uses TRBV19 and TRBJ2-7, with a possible D match to TRBD1 (6 bases). Germline assignment: CDR1 LNHDA and CDR2 SQIVND (reference sequence). This CDR3 spans 12 amino acids. Trimming left V 3 bases short and J 6 bases short, with 9 bases between. The CDR3 protein is CASSITRGEQYF. CDR3 in DNA: TGTGCCAGTAGTATTACCAGGGGCGAGCAGTACTTC.

This sequence joins TRBV29-1 and TRBJ2-3; D may be TRBD2 (7 bases). Germline CDR1 is SQVTM and CDR2 is ANQGSEA. The CDR3 sequence is 13 residues long. Deletions cut 5 bases from V and 5 bases from J, with 14 bases between. Written as DNA, the CDR3 is TGCAGCGTTTCGGGCGGGGGCGTAGATACGCAGTATTTT. This sequence encodes CSVSGGGVDTQYF.

J is TRBJ1-1 and V is TRBV27; D is possibly TRBD1 (5 bases). This CDR3 is built from 15 residues. CDR1 and CDR2 (germline): MNHEY, SMNVEV (reference sequence). The ends were cut back, 5 bases at V and 1 base at J, with 14 bases in the middle. The CDR3 is CASSRWGPQNTEAFF. The CDR3 DNA sequence: TGTGCCAGCAGTCGATGGGGACCGCAGAACACTGAAGCTTTCTTT.

This chain links TRBV13 with TRBJ2-2; no definite D call. Germline V CDR1 and CDR2: PRHDT, FYEKMQ (reference sequence). This CDR3 region has 13 residues. V lost 3 bases and J lost 6, with 8 bases in between. CDR3 bases: TGTGCCAGCAGCTTGGGTGGAGCCGGGGAGCTGTTTTTT. It is translated as CASSLGGAGELFF.

In its sample, this clone was seen once. The gene calls are TRBV10-2 and TRBJ2-7; weak D call: TRBD2 (5 bases). Germline-derived CDR1 and CDR2 are WSHSY and SAAADI. The CDR3 runs to 13 residues. The germline V and J ends were trimmed by 4 bases and 3 bases, with 10 bases remaining between them. CDR3 amino acids: CASSGRTYYEQYF. The CDR3 bases are TGCGCCAGCAGTGGGAGGACCTACTACGAGCAGTACTTC.

The V and J genes are TRBV20-1 and TRBJ2-5, with no clear D. Deletions cut 5 bases from V and 7 bases from J, with 11 bases between. The CDR3 consists of 11 residues. Germline CDR1 DFQATT, CDR2 SNEGSKA (reference sequence). This CDR3 reads CSAPGYGTQYF. CDR3 coding DNA: TGCAGTGCTCCCGGGTACGGGACCCAGTACTTC.

Remarks on this clone: The same CDR3 arises from other DNA sequences in this sample as well. The chain is built from TRBV7-9 and TRBJ2-7, with D perhaps TRBD1 or TRBD2 (6 bases each). V lost 6 bases to trimming and J lost 1 base, with 10 bases between them. The germline V gene has CDR1 SEHNR and CDR2 FQNEAQ (reference sequence). This CDR3 contains 13 residues. The CDR3, as DNA: TGTGCCAGCAGACAGGGAGGATCCTACGAGCAGTACTTC. Protein: CASRQGGSYEQYF.

The CDR3 reads CSVGWTGGNEQFF. In nucleotides, the CDR3 is TGCAGCGTTGGATGGACAGGGGGTAATGAGCAGTTCTTC. This chain joins TRBV29-1 and TRBJ2-1, with 10 bases matching TRBD1. The CDR3 is made up of 13 amino acids. The germline CDR1 and CDR2 sequences are SQVTM and ANQGSEA. V lost 4 bases and J lost 7; bases outside the gene matches: 4.

V usage is TRBV15 and J usage is TRBJ1-5; D not resolved. The length of the CDR3 is 14 residues. Trimming took off 3 bases at V and 2 bases at J, with 8 bases between the two ends. Germline V gene lookup returns CDR1 LNHNV and CDR2 YYDKDF (reference sequence). DNA for the CDR3: TGTGCCACCAGCAGCGGTGCGGGCAATCAGCCCCAGCATTTT. Translation: CATSSGAGNQPQHF.

CDR3 DNA sequence: TGTGCCAGCACCTCCTTAGGACTAGCAACCGATACGCAGTATTTT. It specifies CASTSLGLATDTQYF. V gene TRBV5-6 combines with J gene TRBJ2-3, with TRBD2 matching 8 bases. V was pared by 6 bases and J by 6 bases, with 12 bases of the junction left unmatched. The CDR3 covers 15 residues. The germline gives CDR1 SGHDT, CDR2 YYEEEE. The entire variable domain, with the rest obtained from reference TRBV5-6 and TRBJ2-3, is as follows: DAGVTQSPTHLIKTRGQQVTLRCSPKSGHDTVSWYQQALGQGPQFIFQYYEEEERQRGNFPDRFSGHQFPNYSSELNVNALLLGDSALYLCASTSLGLATDTQYFGPGTRLTVL.

This clone has only one observation. The chain couples TRBV6-5 to TRBJ2-2; 7 nucleotides agree with TRBD2. V dropped 2 bases and J dropped 0; count of bases not matched to a gene: 3. CDR1 and CDR2 from the germline V gene are MNHEY and SVGAGI. This CDR3 spans 16 amino acids. The DNA for the CDR3 is TGTGCCAGCAGTTACGCGGCGGGGGCGAACACCGGGGAGCTGTTTTTT. As protein: CASSYAAGANTGELFF.

The chain carries TRBV4-1 and TRBJ2-7, with D maybe TRBD2 (5 bases). The CDR3 contains 15 residues. V lost 0 bases and J lost 0, with 9 bases in between. Germline V CDR1 and CDR2: MGHRA, YSYEKL. The CDR3 here is CASSQDEGSSYEQYF. The CDR3 bases are TGCGCCAGCAGCCAAGATGAGGGTAGCTCCTACGAGCAGTACTTC.

The rearrangement links TRBV7-2 to TRBJ1-2, with D uncertain. V was cut by 4 bases and J by 4 bases, with 10 bases left in between. The CDR3 consists of 13 residues. In germline, CDR1 is SGHTA, CDR2 FQGNSA. The CDR3 sequence is CASSSWAVYGYTF. The CDR3 DNA reads TGTGCCAGCAGCTCCTGGGCGGTCTATGGCTACACCTTC.

The chain is built from TRBV10-3 and TRBJ2-2, with a weak D call TRBD1 (5 bases). CDR1 is ENHRY, CDR2 SYGVKD, per germline. The V end lost 4 bases, the J end lost 1 base, and 10 bases lay between the germline ends. There are 15 residues in the CDR3. The CDR3 region is CAISVYRRNTGELFF. DNA for the CDR3: TGTGCCATCAGTGTTTACAGGCGGAACACCGGGGAGCTGTTTTTT.

The V and J genes are TRBV5-6 and TRBJ2-3; TRBD1 matches 7 bases. CDR3 size: 15 residues. The germline V gene has CDR1 SGHDT and CDR2 YYEEEE. J lost 2 bases, V lost 1 base, and 4 bases had no gene match. The CDR3 spells CASSLPGTVTDTQYF. As DNA, the CDR3 is TGTGCCAGCAGCTTGCCGGGGACAGTCACAGATACGCAGTATTTT.

The V and J genes are TRBV29-1 and TRBJ2-1; no definite D call. The CDR3 has 10 amino acids. Germline V gene lookup returns CDR1 SQVTM and CDR2 ANQGSEA. V was clipped by 7 bases and J by 9 bases, with 10 bases between them. The CDR3 coding sequence is TGCAGCGCCGCTGCTGCTGAGCAGTTCTTC. Translating it yields CSAAAAEQFF.

This clone was counted a single time. This chain links TRBV13 with TRBJ1-1, with unresolved D. Trimming cost V 8 bases and J 5 bases, with 9 bases left between them. This CDR3 is built from 11 residues. The germline CDR1 and CDR2 sequences are PRHDT and FYEKMQ (reference sequence). CDR3 loop: CASAQRTEAFF. The DNA of the CDR3 is TGTGCCAGCGCACAGCGTACTGAAGCTTTCTTT.